The 8 T cell receptor beta chains below all came from one sample that was sequenced in a study of shared clonotypes between healthy human individuals. The repertoire was sequenced with immunoSEQ multiplex PCR; TCRdb's copy has only in-frame clones and lacks some. The sample has around 1,100,000 clones, 70% to 80% seen once. The specimen sequenced was memory CD4+ T cells from PBMCs. Stated subset: CD45RA-negative fraction. The receptors come from a man aged 18 to 30 in good health. Some clones in this sample may be carry-over from other donors' samples.

CDR3 nucleotide sequence: TGTGCCAGCAGCGAGGGACAAATAGGGAACACTGAAGCTTTCTTT. Its translation: CASSEGQIGNTEAFF. J is TRBJ1-1 and V is TRBV5-4, with D perhaps TRBD1 (6 bases). Trimming shortened V by 4 bases and J by 1 base, and 14 bases separated the two germline ends. This CDR3 is built from 15 residues. CDR1 SGHNT and CDR2 YYREEE come from the germline V gene (reference sequence).

Here the CDR3 reads CAWSIGGYEQYF. CDR3 sequence (DNA): TGTGCCTGGAGTATAGGGGGCTACGAGCAGTACTTC. This chain connects TRBV30 to TRBJ2-7, with D possibly being TRBD1 (6 bases). Germline loops: CDR1 GTSNPN, CDR2 SVGIG (reference sequence). This CDR3 has 12 amino acids. Trimming pared 2 bases from V and 3 bases from J, leaving 8 bases between.

The V call is TRBV2, the J call TRBJ2-7, with D tentatively TRBD1 (6 bases). The CDR3 extends over 14 amino acids. Germline values: CDR1 SNHLY, CDR2 FYNNEI. V gave up 4 bases and J gave up 5 bases, with 15 bases separating them. CDR3 loop: CASSGFVPGDEQYF. The CDR3 DNA follows: TGTGCCAGCAGTGGATTTGTCCCAGGGGACGAGCAGTACTTC.

In this sample, this clone turned up a few times. The rearrangement uses TRBV7-7 and TRBJ2-2; D is ambiguous. The germline gives CDR1 SSHAT, CDR2 FNYEAQ (reference sequence). With 3 bases removed from V and 2 bases from J, the gap between germline ends came to 7 bases. The CDR3 length is 14 residues. Here the CDR3 DNA reads TGTGCCAGCAGCTTGTCCAGAAACACCGGGGAGCTGTTTTTT. Protein sequence: CASSLSRNTGELFF.

This rearrangement joins TRBV5-8 to TRBJ2-7, with TRBD2 matching over 7 bases. The germline CDR1 and CDR2 sequences are SGHTS and YDEGEE. The CDR3 has 17 amino acids. The ends lost 2 bases at V and 2 bases at J; junction bases unmatched: 13. The CDR3 sequence: CASSFVGLIRGAYEQYF. In nucleotides, the CDR3 is TGTGCCAGCAGCTTTGTAGGCCTTATACGGGGGGCCTACGAGCAGTACTTC.

The rearrangement links TRBV28 to TRBJ1-5; D gene unclear. The CDR3 spans 15 residues. Germline assignment: CDR1 MDHEN and CDR2 SYDVKM. V shed 2 bases and J shed 0 bases, with 8 bases lying between them. Here the CDR3 DNA reads TGTGCCAGCAGTTTAACCAGCTATAGCAATCAGCCCCAGCATTTT. Amino acid sequence: CASSLTSYSNQPQHF.

The chain recombines TRBV7-2 with TRBJ2-3, with D possibly being TRBD2 (5 bases). Germline CDR1 is SGHTA and CDR2 is FQGNSA. The ends were cut back, 1 base at V and 0 bases at J, with 11 bases in the middle. The CDR3 is 16 residues long. The CDR3 DNA follows: TGTGCCAGCAGCTTAGGTGGAGGTTCTAGCACAGATACGCAGTATTTT. Amino acids: CASSLGGGSSTDTQYF.

About this clone itself: The sample contains more than one DNA sequence encoding this CDR3. The rearrangement links TRBV7-2 to TRBJ1-1; D gene ambiguous. The CDR3 consists of 13 residues. Looked up from germline, CDR1 is SGHTA and CDR2 is FQGNSA. V lost 5 bases and J lost 2, with 9 bases in between. The DNA of the CDR3 is TGTGCCAGCAGCCTTCACGGAAACACTGAAGCTTTCTTT. It codes for CASSLHGNTEAFF. The full variable domain, in which reference TRBV7-2 and TRBJ1-1 provide the parts outside the CDR3, is GAGVSQSPSNKVTEKGKDVELRCDPISGHTALYWYRQSLGQGLEFLIYFQGNSAPDKSGLPSDRFSAERTGGSVSTLTIQRTQQEDSAVYLCASSLHGNTEAFFGQGTRLTVV.